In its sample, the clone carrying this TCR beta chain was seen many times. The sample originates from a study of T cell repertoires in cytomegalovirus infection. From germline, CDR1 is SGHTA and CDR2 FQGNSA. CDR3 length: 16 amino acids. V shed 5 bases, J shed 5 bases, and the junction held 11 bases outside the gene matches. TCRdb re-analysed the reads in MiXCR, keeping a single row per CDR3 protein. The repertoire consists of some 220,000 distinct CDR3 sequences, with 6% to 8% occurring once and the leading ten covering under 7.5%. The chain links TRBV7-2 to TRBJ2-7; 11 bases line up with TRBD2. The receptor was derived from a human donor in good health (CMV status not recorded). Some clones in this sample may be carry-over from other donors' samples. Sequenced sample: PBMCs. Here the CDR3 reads CASSPPGLAGGNEQYF. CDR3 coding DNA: TGTGCCAGCAGCCCCCCCGGTCTAGCGGGGGGTAACGAGCAGTACTTC.